These 31 T cell receptor beta chains were sequenced from one sample in a study of OX40 agonist ivuxolimab in advanced cancers. Assay: immunoSEQ multiplex PCR; the TCRdb copy retains only in-frame clones and omits some. Of some 140,000 clones detected, less than 95% appear once; the ten largest clones hold 1.1%. Sequences were derived from CD4+ or CD8+ T cells sorted from blood, sampled in a trial of the OX40 agonist ivuxolimab. The receptors come from an adult with an advanced solid tumor such as melanoma, head and neck, liver or kidney cancer.

J is TRBJ2-1 and V is TRBV6-6; tentatively, D is TRBD2 (5 bases). The germline V gene encodes CDR1 MNHNY and CDR2 SVGAGI (reference sequence). Trimming pared 8 bases from V and 2 bases from J, leaving 16 bases between. The length of the CDR3 is 15 residues. In DNA, the CDR3 is TGTGCCAGCCTTCGATCGAGCGGAGCCTACAATGAGCAGTTCTTC. It yields the protein CASLRSSGAYNEQFF.

The J gene is TRBJ1-1, the V gene TRBV4-3; D unclear. The CDR3 consists of 13 residues. V was cut by 1 base and J by 4 bases, with 7 bases left in between. The germline gives CDR1 LGHNA, CDR2 YSLEER. The CDR3 is CASSQGLRTEAFF. The CDR3 bases are TGCGCCAGCAGCCAAGGGTTGCGCACTGAAGCTTTCTTT.

This clone was counted a few times. J is TRBJ2-7 and V is TRBV14, with TRBD1 matching 10 bases. CDR3 size: 16 residues. Germline V CDR1 and CDR2: SGHDN, FVKESK. J gave up 2 bases and V 1 base, and 5 bases lay outside the gene matches. DNA for the CDR3: TGTGCCAGCAGCCAAGTACAGGGACAGGGGACCTACGAGCAGTACTTC. Its translation: CASSQVQGQGTYEQYF.

The chain carries TRBV6-5 and TRBJ1-2; D gene ambiguous. V was clipped by 7 bases and J by 4 bases, with 13 bases between them. The germline CDR1 and CDR2 sequences are MNHEY and SVGAGI. The CDR3 is 13 residues long. The CDR3 DNA follows: TGTGCCAGCACCATGGACGGCGTCTATGGCTACACCTTC. Protein: CASTMDGVYGYTF.

This clone was observed a single time. CDR3 coding DNA: TGTGCCAGCAGCGATAATACCCTGAGTGGAGCTTTCTTT. Its translation: CASSDNTLSGAFF. The chain recombines TRBV5-5 with TRBJ1-1, with D hard to call. CDR1 and CDR2 (germline): SGHKS, YYEKEE (reference sequence). The length of the CDR3 is 13 residues. Trimming removed 4 bases at V and 10 bases at J, with 17 bases between.

J is TRBJ2-2 and V is TRBV28; D gene ambiguous. This CDR3 spans 12 amino acids. Deletions cut 5 bases from V and 6 bases from J, with 7 bases between. Looked up from germline, CDR1 is MDHEN and CDR2 is SYDVKM. The CDR3 sequence: CASSLSPGELFF. In nucleotides, the CDR3 is TGTGCCAGCAGTCTCAGTCCCGGGGAGCTGTTTTTT.

The chain uses TRBV7-9 and TRBJ2-7, with 12 bases identical to TRBD2. The CDR3 consists of 14 residues. Germline CDR1 SEHNR, CDR2 FQNEAQ (reference sequence). V shed 8 bases and J 5 bases; nucleotides not matched to a gene: 7. The CDR3 sequence is CASHLAGGPDEQYF. The CDR3, as DNA: TGTGCCAGCCATCTAGCGGGAGGGCCAGACGAGCAGTACTTC.

The rearrangement links TRBV5-1 to TRBJ1-1, with TRBD1 as a possible D gene (5 bases). Trimming took 0 bases from V and 1 from J, leaving 10 bases between them. Germline CDR1 is SGHRS and CDR2 is YFSETQ. The CDR3 is 15 amino acids. The CDR3 protein is CASSLDGRANTEAFF. As DNA, the CDR3 is TGCGCCAGCAGCTTGGATGGCAGGGCGAACACTGAAGCTTTCTTT. Based on the CDR3 plus reference TRBV5-1 and TRBJ1-1, the full variable domain is KAGVTQTPRYLIKTRGQQVTLSCSPISGHRSVSWYQQTPGQGLQFLFEYFSETQRNKGNFPGRFSGRQFSNSRSEMNVSTLELGDSALYLCASSLDGRANTEAFFGQGTRLTVV.

This clone was seen just once. The DNA for the CDR3 is TGTGCCAGCAGCTTAGAACGTTACAATGAGCAGTTCTTC. Its translation is CASSLERYNEQFF. The chain is built from TRBV7-2 and TRBJ2-1; no firm D call. The CDR3 totals 13 residues. V lost 1 base to trimming and J lost 4 bases, with 5 bases between them. The germline CDR1 and CDR2 sequences are SGHTA and FQGNSA.

The chain employs TRBV6-5 and TRBJ1-1, with D possibly matching TRBD1 (6 bases). The length of the CDR3 is 13 residues. Trimming pared 5 bases from V and 4 bases from J, leaving 11 bases between. Germline loops: CDR1 MNHEY, CDR2 SVGAGI. The CDR3 protein is CASSEQGRTEAFF. CDR3 DNA: TGTGCCAGCAGTGAACAGGGCCGCACTGAAGCTTTCTTT.

The rearrangement links TRBV11-3 to TRBJ2-1; 7 bases line up with TRBD2. J gave up 5 bases and V 4 bases, and 11 bases lay outside the gene matches. Germline CDR1 SGHNT, CDR2 YENEEA. There are 16 residues in the CDR3. CDR3 DNA: TGTGCCAGCAGCTGGGTCACTAGCGCCATGGACAATGAGCAGTTCTTC. Its protein is CASSWVTSAMDNEQFF.

The J gene is TRBJ1-3, the V gene TRBV5-1; the D gene is possibly TRBD1 (5 bases). The CDR3 runs to 16 residues. Germline V gives CDR1 SGHRS, CDR2 YFSETQ. Trimming cost V 0 bases and J 0 bases, with 10 bases left between them. The CDR3 protein is CASSLEGRNSGNTIYF. The DNA of the CDR3 is TGCGCCAGCAGCTTGGAGGGACGGAACTCTGGAAACACCATATATTTT.

V gene TRBV28 combines with J gene TRBJ1-4; D is unclear. The CDR3 runs to 14 residues. Looked up from germline, CDR1 is MDHEN and CDR2 is SYDVKM. V was clipped by 3 bases and J by 5 bases, with 10 bases between them. The CDR3 DNA is TGTGCCAGCAGTTTCTACACGGCGAATGAAAAACTGTTTTTT. This sequence encodes CASSFYTANEKLFF.

The rearrangement links TRBV5-1 to TRBJ2-3; D not certain. This CDR3 comprises 14 residues. CDR1 is SGHRS, CDR2 YFSETQ, per germline. Trimming shortened V by 1 base and J by 0 bases, and 6 bases separated the two germline ends. The CDR3 DNA is TGCGCCAGCAGCTTGCCCAGGAGCACAGATACGCAGTATTTT. Residues: CASSLPRSTDTQYF.

The chain links TRBV5-1 to TRBJ2-2; 8 nucleotides match TRBD2. Germline V gene data show CDR1 as SGHRS and CDR2 as YFSETQ. V gave up 1 base and J gave up 6 bases; unmatched junction bases: 8. This CDR3 region has 16 residues. The CDR3 sequence is CASSLLLAGSAGELFF. CDR3 DNA sequence: TGCGCCAGCAGCTTGTTGTTAGCGGGATCAGCCGGGGAGCTGTTTTTT.

CDR3 coding DNA: TGCGCCAGCAGCCAAGATACCCGAGACGGGACCCAGCATTTT. It is translated as CASSQDTRDGTQHF. The V gene is TRBV4-3, the J gene TRBJ1-5; D is undetermined. Germline V gives CDR1 LGHNA, CDR2 YSLEER. Trimming removed 0 bases at V and 11 bases at J, with 14 bases between. The CDR3 loop spans 14 amino acids.

The chain combines TRBV28 with TRBJ2-2, with D perhaps TRBD1 (5 bases). The germline gives CDR1 MDHEN, CDR2 SYDVKM. The CDR3 is made up of 17 amino acids. Trimming left V 5 bases short and J 1 base short, with 17 bases between. The DNA for the CDR3 is TGTGCCAGCAGTCAACACATGACAGCCCTGAACACCGGGGAGCTGTTTTTT. It yields the protein CASSQHMTALNTGELFF.

The rearrangement uses TRBV7-3 and TRBJ1-1, with D maybe TRBD1 (6 bases). Trimming pared 3 bases from V and 7 bases from J, leaving 18 bases between. The germline V gene encodes CDR1 SGHTA and CDR2 FQGTGA. CDR3 length equals 15 residues. The DNA of the CDR3 is TGTGCCAGCAGCTTTAGATCTCAGGGGCTGGATGAAGCTTTCTTT. Its translation: CASSFRSQGLDEAFF.

A single count supports this clone. The gene calls are TRBV21-1 and TRBJ1-4. TRBV21-1 corresponds to a pseudogene. This CDR3 has 14 residues. CDR3 nucleotides: TGTGCCAGCACCCTATGGGGGGTATGTGAAAAACTGTTTTTT. It translates to CASTLWGVCEKLFF.

This chain joins TRBV28 and TRBJ1-2; possible D gene TRBD1, 6 bases. The V gene lost 3 bases and the J gene lost 8 bases, with 16 bases spanning the gap. The germline gives CDR1 MDHEN, CDR2 SYDVKM. The CDR3 is made up of 14 amino acids. In nucleotides, the CDR3 is TGTGCCAGCAGTTTCAATGCGGGGGCCGGCGGCTACACCTTC. This sequence encodes CASSFNAGAGGYTF.

The genes are TRBV19 and TRBJ1-1; D ambiguous. V gave up 4 bases and J gave up 6 bases, with 6 bases separating them. The CDR3 is 11 residues long. Germline loops: CDR1 LNHDA, CDR2 SQIVND (reference sequence). The DNA of the CDR3 is TGTGCCAGTAGTAGGCCGGCTGAAGCTTTCTTT. It yields the protein CASSRPAEAFF.

V usage is TRBV5-1 and J usage is TRBJ2-7; D unclear. V shed 6 bases and J shed 4 bases, with 17 bases lying between them. The CDR3 runs 14 residues. Germline CDR1 SGHRS, CDR2 YFSETQ. The CDR3 DNA sequence: TGCGCCAGCAAAACGAACGGAGACGGGTACGAGCAGTACTTC. It codes for CASKTNGDGYEQYF.

The rearrangement links TRBV12-5 to TRBJ1-1; maybe TRBD1 (6 bases). The CDR3 has 13 amino acids. Germline V gives CDR1 LGHNT, CDR2 FRNRAP. Trimming shortened V by 5 bases and J by 11 bases, and 18 bases separated the two germline ends. Here the CDR3 reads CASGPPPGVEAFF. Written as DNA, the CDR3 is TGTGCTAGTGGTCCCCCCCCAGGGGTGGAGGCTTTCTTT.

This clone was counted once. This same CDR3 is encoded by further DNA sequences in the sample. V gene TRBV5-1 combines with J gene TRBJ1-2; TRBD1 agrees at 11 bases. CDR1 is SGHRS, CDR2 YFSETQ, per germline. V was pared by 4 bases and J by 0 bases, with 2 bases of the junction left unmatched. The CDR3 has 15 amino acids. DNA for the CDR3: TGCGCCAGCAGCCCGGGACAGGGGGCTAACTATGGCTACACCTTC. Its translation: CASSPGQGANYGYTF.

This chain links TRBV19 with TRBJ2-7, with 10 bases matching TRBD1. CDR3 length equals 15 residues. The germline V gene has CDR1 LNHDA and CDR2 SQIVND (reference sequence). Trimming removed 3 bases from V and 3 bases from J; junction bases left unmatched: 5. The CDR3 DNA reads TGTGCCAGTAGTATGGGGGACAGGGGTTTCTACGAGCAGTACTTC. This sequence encodes CASSMGDRGFYEQYF.

The CDR3: CASSYVSTGLNEKLFF. CDR3 DNA: TGTGCCAGCAGCTACGTATCGACAGGGCTTAATGAAAAACTGTTTTTT. V and J are TRBV5-6 and TRBJ1-4, with 7 nucleotides matching TRBD1. CDR3 size: 16 residues. Trimming removed 3 bases from V and 4 bases from J; junction bases left unmatched: 9. CDR1 is SGHDT and CDR2 is YYEEEE in the germline V gene.

The genes are TRBV5-1 and TRBJ1-5; no clear D. This CDR3 has 15 residues. Germline V gene data show CDR1 as SGHRS and CDR2 as YFSETQ. With 5 bases removed from V and 0 bases from J, the gap between germline ends came to 12 bases. CDR3 protein: CASRGSTDSNQPQHF. CDR3 DNA sequence: TGCGCCAGCAGGGGGAGTACCGATAGCAATCAGCCCCAGCATTTT.

The rearrangement joins TRBV7-9 to TRBJ2-3, with a weak D call TRBD2 (6 bases). Germline V gene data show CDR1 as SEHNR and CDR2 as FQNEAQ (reference sequence). V dropped 0 bases and J dropped 3 bases, with 22 bases sitting between them. This CDR3 contains 19 residues. The CDR3 sequence: CASSLAVGSGTADTDTQYF. CDR3 in DNA: TGTGCCAGCAGCTTAGCAGTAGGTAGTGGGACTGCCGATACAGATACGCAGTATTTT.

V is TRBV29-1 and J is TRBJ1-1, with D perhaps TRBD1 (5 bases). Germline lookup yields CDR1 SQVTM and CDR2 ANQGSEA. V was shortened by 3 bases and J by 6 bases, with 14 bases between the two germline ends. The CDR3 runs 13 residues. The CDR3: CSVEGRPGSEAFF. The CDR3 DNA reads as TGCAGCGTTGAGGGACGGCCAGGCTCTGAAGCTTTCTTT.

V usage is TRBV7-2 and J usage is TRBJ2-7; 8 nucleotides agree with TRBD2. This CDR3 contains 14 residues. From germline, CDR1 is SGHTA and CDR2 FQGNSA. V was pared by 7 bases and J by 2 bases, with 7 bases of the junction left unmatched. CDR3 residues: CASIVNSGAYEQYF. The CDR3 DNA reads TGTGCCAGCATCGTGAATAGCGGGGCCTACGAGCAGTACTTC. Complete variable domain (other parts from reference TRBV7-2 and TRBJ2-7): GAGVSQSPSNKVTEKGKDVELRCDPISGHTALYWYRQSLGQGLEFLIYFQGNSAPDKSGLPSDRFSAERTGGSVSTLTIQRTQQEDSAVYLCASIVNSGAYEQYFGPGTRLTVT.

CDR3 bases: TGTGCCTGGGCCGTTCGGACTAGCGGGGCCTCCTACAATGAGCAGTTCTTC. Translating it yields CAWAVRTSGASYNEQFF. The chain combines TRBV30 with TRBJ2-1, with 12 positions matching TRBD2. Trimming took 5 bases from V and 0 from J; bases not matched to a gene: 8. The germline V gene has CDR1 GTSNPN and CDR2 SVGIG (reference sequence). The CDR3 covers 17 residues.